Following are 9 T cell receptor beta chains from one sample sequenced in a study of blood T cell repertoires in COVID-19. The table came from immunoSEQ multiplex PCR; TCRdb's copy has only in-frame clones and leaves some out. The sample gives about 420,000 clones, about 90% of which show up once; roughly 0.78% is in the top ten. The sample consisted of peripheral blood. Source of these receptors: a man aged 18 to 35 with COVID-19, enrolled during active disease.

V and J are TRBV24-1 and TRBJ1-4, with 7 bases fitting TRBD1. J was trimmed by 8 bases and V by 2 bases; bases with no gene match: 7. The CDR3 totals 15 residues. Germline V gene data show CDR1 as KGHDR and CDR2 as SFDVKD. The CDR3 loop reads CATSDSTGFEEKLFF. Written as DNA, the CDR3 is TGTGCCACCAGTGATTCGACAGGGTTTGAGGAAAAACTGTTTTTT.

The rearrangement links TRBV19 to TRBJ2-4, with 12 bases lining up with TRBD2. Germline CDR1 and CDR2: LNHDA and SQIVND (reference sequence). The CDR3 has 16 amino acids. Trimming removed 7 bases from V and 0 bases from J; junction bases left unmatched: 4. CDR3 protein: CASTMTSGGAKNIQYF. As DNA, the CDR3 is TGTGCCAGTACGATGACTAGCGGGGGAGCCAAAAACATTCAGTACTTC.

The rearrangement joins TRBV7-9 to TRBJ2-7; 8 bases are shared with TRBD1. J gave up 5 bases and V 6 bases, and 6 bases lay outside the gene matches. Germline CDR1 and CDR2: SEHNR and FQNEAQ (reference sequence). This CDR3 comprises 13 residues. CDR3 amino acids: CASRLTGEDEQYF. The CDR3 DNA is TGTGCCAGCAGACTGACAGGGGAAGACGAGCAGTACTTC. The full variable domain, rest sourced from reference TRBV7-9 and TRBJ2-7, is DTGVSQNPRHKITKRGQNVTFRCDPISEHNRLYWYRQTLGQGPEFLTYFQNEAQLEKSRLLSDRFSAERPKGSFSTLEIQRTEQGDSAMYLCASRLTGEDEQYFGPGTRLTVT.

V and J are TRBV11-2 and TRBJ2-2; weak D call: TRBD2 (6 bases). Looked up from germline, CDR1 is SGHAT and CDR2 is FQNNGV. V gave up 5 bases and J gave up 7 bases, with 14 bases separating them. There are 14 residues in the CDR3. The CDR3 DNA follows: TGTGCCAGCAGCAAAAGGGAGGTCGGCGGGGAGCTGTTTTTT. This encodes CASSKREVGGELFF.

This clone has only one observation. The J gene is TRBJ1-2, the V gene TRBV5-4; 8 positions agree with TRBD1. The CDR3 contains 15 residues. The J segment lost 2 bases and the V segment lost 3 bases, leaving 6 bases of the junction unmatched. Germline V gene lookup returns CDR1 SGHNT and CDR2 YYREEE (reference sequence). CDR3 DNA: TGTGCCAGCAGCTCACAGGGGGAATACAACTATGGCTACACCTTC. Translated, it gives CASSSQGEYNYGYTF. The variable domain in full, with the rest retrieved from reference TRBV5-4 and TRBJ1-2, is ETGVTQSPTHLIKTRGQQVTLRCSSQSGHNTVSWYQQALGQGPQFIFQYYREEENGRGNFPPRFSGLQFPNYSSELNVNALELDDSALYLCASSSQGEYNYGYTFGSGTRLTVV.

The genes are TRBV4-1 and TRBJ2-1; 10 bases agree with TRBD2. The germline V gene has CDR1 MGHRA and CDR2 YSYEKL. CDR3 length equals 16 residues. Unmatched junction bases numbered 5, after V lost 4 bases and J lost 2 bases. CDR3 sequence reads: CASSPSGSRPYNEQFF. In DNA form, the CDR3 reads TGCGCCAGCAGCCCTAGCGGGAGCCGCCCCTACAATGAGCAGTTCTTC.

The J gene is TRBJ1-6, the V gene TRBV30, with TRBD1 identical over 11 bases. CDR1 and CDR2 (germline): GTSNPN, SVGIG (reference sequence). The length of the CDR3 is 16 residues. The V gene end was trimmed by 3 bases and the J gene end by 7 bases; junction bases not matched to a gene: 8. The CDR3 bases are TGTGCCTGGAGACCCCCGGGACAGGGGGAAAATTCACCCCTCCACTTT. Translated, it gives CAWRPPGQGENSPLHF.

The V call is TRBV19, the J call TRBJ1-5; D remains unclear. V lost 0 bases, J lost 1 base, and 10 bases lay in between. Looked up from germline, CDR1 is LNHDA and CDR2 is SQIVND (reference sequence). CDR3 size: 16 residues. The CDR3, as DNA: TGTGCCAGTAGTATAGATTACGGAGTAAGCAATCAGCCCCAGCATTTT. It codes for CASSIDYGVSNQPQHF.

This sequence joins TRBV10-2 and TRBJ2-7; D uncertain. The CDR3 covers 12 residues. CDR1 is WSHSY, CDR2 SAAADI, per germline. Trimming shortened V by 3 bases and J by 9 bases, and 12 bases separated the two germline ends. The DNA of the CDR3 is TGCGCCAGCAGTGAATTGGGCGTAGGGCAGTACTTC. Its translation: CASSELGVGQYF.